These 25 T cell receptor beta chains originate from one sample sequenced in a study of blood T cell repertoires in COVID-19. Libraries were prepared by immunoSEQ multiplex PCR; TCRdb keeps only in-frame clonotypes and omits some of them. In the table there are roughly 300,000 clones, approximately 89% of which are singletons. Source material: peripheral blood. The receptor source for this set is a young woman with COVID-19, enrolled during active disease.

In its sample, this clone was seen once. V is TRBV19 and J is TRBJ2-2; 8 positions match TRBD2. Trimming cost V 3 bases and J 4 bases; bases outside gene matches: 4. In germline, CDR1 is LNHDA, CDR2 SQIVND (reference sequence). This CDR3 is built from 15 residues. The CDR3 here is CASSIIAGPTGELFF. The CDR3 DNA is TGTGCCAGTAGTATTATAGCGGGACCCACCGGGGAGCTGTTTTTT.

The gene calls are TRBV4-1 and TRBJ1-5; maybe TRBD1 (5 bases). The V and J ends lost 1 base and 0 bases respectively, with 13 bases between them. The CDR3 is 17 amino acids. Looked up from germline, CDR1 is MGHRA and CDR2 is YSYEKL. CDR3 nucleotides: TGCGCCAGCAGCCAAGGGGAACAGACAGATAGCAATCAGCCCCAGCATTTT. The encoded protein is CASSQGEQTDSNQPQHF.

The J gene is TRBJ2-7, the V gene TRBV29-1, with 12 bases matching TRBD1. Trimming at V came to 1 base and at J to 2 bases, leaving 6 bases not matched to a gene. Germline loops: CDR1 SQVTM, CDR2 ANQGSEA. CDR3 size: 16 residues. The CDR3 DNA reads TGCAGCGTTGAAGCCCAAGGGGACAGGGGGCCCTACGAGCAGTACTTC. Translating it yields CSVEAQGDRGPYEQYF.

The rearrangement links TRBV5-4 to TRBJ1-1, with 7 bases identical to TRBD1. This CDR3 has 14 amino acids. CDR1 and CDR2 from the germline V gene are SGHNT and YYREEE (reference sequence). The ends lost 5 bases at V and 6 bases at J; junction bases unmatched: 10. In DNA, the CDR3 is TGTGCCAGCAGTTCCGGGACAGAGCCCCCTGAAGCTTTCTTT. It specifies CASSSGTEPPEAFF.

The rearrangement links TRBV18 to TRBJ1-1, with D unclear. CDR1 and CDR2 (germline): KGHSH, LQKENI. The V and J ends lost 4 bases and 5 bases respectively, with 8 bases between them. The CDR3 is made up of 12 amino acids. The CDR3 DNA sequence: TGTGCCAGCTCACTCTTCGAGACTGAAGCTTTCTTT. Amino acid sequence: CASSLFETEAFF.

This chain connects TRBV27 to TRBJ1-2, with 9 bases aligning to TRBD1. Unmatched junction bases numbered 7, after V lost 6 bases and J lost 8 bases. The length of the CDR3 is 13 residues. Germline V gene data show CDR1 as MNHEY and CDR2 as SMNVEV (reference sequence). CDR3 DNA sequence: TGTGCCAGCAGCGTACAGGGGGCTGGGGGCTACACCTTC. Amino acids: CASSVQGAGGYTF.

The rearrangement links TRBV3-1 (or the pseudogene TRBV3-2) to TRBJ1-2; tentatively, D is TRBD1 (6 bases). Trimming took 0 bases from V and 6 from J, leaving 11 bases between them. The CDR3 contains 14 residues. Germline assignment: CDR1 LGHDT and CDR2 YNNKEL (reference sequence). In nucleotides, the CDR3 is TGTGCCAGCAGCCAAGATCCCAGGGGTAATGGCTACACCTTC. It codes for CASSQDPRGNGYTF.

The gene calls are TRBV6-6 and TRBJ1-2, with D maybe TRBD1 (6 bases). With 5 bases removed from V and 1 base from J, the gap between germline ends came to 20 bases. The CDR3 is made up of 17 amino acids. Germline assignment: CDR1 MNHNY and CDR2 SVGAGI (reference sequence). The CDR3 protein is CASSLSKQGPLNYGYTF. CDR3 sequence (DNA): TGTGCCAGCAGTCTAAGTAAACAGGGACCCCTTAACTATGGCTACACCTTC.

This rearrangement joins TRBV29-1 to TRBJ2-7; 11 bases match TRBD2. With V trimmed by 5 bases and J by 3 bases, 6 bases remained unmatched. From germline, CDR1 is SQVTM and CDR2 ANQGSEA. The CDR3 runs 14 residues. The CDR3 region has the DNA TGCAGCGTTCGTACCCTAGCGGGAGGCTACGAGCAGTACTTC. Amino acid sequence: CSVRTLAGGYEQYF.

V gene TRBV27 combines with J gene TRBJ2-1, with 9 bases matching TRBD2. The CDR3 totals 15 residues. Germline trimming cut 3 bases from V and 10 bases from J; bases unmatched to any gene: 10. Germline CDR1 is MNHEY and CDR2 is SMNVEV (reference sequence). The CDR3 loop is CASSFSSGTSTEQFF. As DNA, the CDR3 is TGTGCCAGCAGTTTCTCCTCCGGGACTAGCACCGAGCAGTTCTTC.

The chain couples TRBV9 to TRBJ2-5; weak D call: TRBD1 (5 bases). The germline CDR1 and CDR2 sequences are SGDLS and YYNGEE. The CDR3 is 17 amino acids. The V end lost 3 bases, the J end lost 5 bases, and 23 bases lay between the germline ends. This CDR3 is CASSGRGNDPARETQYF. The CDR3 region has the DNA TGTGCCAGCAGCGGTAGGGGTAATGATCCCGCGAGGGAGACCCAGTACTTC.

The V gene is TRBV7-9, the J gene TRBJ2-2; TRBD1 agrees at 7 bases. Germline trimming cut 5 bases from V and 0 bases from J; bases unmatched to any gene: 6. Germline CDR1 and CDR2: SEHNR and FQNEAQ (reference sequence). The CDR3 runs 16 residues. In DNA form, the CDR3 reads TGTGCCAGCAGCCCCCTGGGACAGACGAACACCGGGGAGCTGTTTTTT. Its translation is CASSPLGQTNTGELFF.

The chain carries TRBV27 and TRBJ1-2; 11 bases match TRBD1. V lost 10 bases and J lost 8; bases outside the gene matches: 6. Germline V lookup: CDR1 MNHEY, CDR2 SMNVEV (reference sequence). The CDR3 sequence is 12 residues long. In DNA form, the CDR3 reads TGTGCCACCGGACAGGGGGCGTTGGGCTACACCTTC. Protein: CATGQGALGYTF.

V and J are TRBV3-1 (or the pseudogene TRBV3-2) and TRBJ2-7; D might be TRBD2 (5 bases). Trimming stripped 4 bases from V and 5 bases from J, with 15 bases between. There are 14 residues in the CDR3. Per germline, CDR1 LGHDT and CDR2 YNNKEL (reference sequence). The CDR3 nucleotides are TGTGCCAGCAGCCTCCGAGGGTCGGGCGACGAGCAGTACTTC. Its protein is CASSLRGSGDEQYF.

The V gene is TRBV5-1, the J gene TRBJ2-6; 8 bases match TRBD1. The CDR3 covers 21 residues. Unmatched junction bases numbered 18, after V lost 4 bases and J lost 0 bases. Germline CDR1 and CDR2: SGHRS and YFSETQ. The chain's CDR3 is CASSLSGISGQVPSGANVLTF. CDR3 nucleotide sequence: TGCGCCAGCAGCCTGTCAGGGATCTCGGGACAGGTCCCCTCTGGGGCCAACGTCCTGACTTTC.

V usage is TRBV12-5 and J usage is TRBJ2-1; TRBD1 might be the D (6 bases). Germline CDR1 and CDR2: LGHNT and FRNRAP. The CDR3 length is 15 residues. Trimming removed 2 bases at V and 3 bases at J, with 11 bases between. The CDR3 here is CASGLPGQIYNEQFF. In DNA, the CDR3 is TGTGCTAGTGGTTTGCCCGGACAGATCTACAATGAGCAGTTCTTC.

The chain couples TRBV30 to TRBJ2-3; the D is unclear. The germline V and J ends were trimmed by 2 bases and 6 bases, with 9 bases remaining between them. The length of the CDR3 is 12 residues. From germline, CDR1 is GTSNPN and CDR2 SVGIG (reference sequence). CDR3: CAWSLLEDTQYF. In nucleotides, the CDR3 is TGTGCCTGGAGTTTGTTAGAGGATACGCAGTATTTT. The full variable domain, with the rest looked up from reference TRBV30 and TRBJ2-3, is SQTIHQWPATLVQPVGSPLSLECTVEGTSNPNLYWYRQAAGRGLQLLFYSVGIGQISSEVPQNLSASRPQDRQFILSSKKLLLSDSGFYLCAWSLLEDTQYFGPGTRLTVL.

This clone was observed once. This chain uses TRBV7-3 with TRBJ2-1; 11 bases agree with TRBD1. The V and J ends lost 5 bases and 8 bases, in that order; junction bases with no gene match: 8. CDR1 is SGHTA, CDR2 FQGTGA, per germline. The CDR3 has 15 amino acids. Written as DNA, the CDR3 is TGTGCCAGCAGCAGAGGACAGGGGGCGGTCGATGAGCAGTTCTTC. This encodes CASSRGQGAVDEQFF.

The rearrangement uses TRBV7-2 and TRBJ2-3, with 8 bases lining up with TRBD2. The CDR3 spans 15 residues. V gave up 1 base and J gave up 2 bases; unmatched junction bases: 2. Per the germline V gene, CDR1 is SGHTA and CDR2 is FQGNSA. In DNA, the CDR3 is TGTGCCAGCAGCTTAGGCGGGAGGAACACAGATACGCAGTATTTT. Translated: CASSLGGRNTDTQYF. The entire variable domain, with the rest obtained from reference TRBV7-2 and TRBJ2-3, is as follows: GAGVSQSPSNKVTEKGKDVELRCDPISGHTALYWYRQSLGQGLEFLIYFQGNSAPDKSGLPSDRFSAERTGGSVSTLTIQRTQQEDSAVYLCASSLGGRNTDTQYFGPGTRLTVL.

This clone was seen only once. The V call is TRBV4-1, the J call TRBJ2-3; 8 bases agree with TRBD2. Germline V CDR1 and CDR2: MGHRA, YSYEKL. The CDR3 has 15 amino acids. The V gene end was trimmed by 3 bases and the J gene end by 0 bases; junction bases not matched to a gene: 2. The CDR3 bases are TGCGCCAGCAGCCACCCTAGCGGGAGCACAGATACGCAGTATTTT. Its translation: CASSHPSGSTDTQYF.

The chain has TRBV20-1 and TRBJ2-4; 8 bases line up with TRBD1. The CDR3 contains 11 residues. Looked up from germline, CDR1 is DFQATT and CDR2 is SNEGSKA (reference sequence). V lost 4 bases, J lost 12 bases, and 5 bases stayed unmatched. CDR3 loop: CSATGTGPQYF. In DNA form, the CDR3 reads TGCAGTGCTACCGGGACAGGACCTCAGTACTTC.

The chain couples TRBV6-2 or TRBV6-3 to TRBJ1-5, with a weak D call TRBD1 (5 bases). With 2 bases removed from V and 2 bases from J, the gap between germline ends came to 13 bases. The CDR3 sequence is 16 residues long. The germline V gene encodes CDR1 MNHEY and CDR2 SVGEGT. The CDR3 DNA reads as TGTGCCAGCAGTTACGGGGTCCGGGGGGGCAATCAGCCCCAGCATTTT. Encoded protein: CASSYGVRGGNQPQHF.

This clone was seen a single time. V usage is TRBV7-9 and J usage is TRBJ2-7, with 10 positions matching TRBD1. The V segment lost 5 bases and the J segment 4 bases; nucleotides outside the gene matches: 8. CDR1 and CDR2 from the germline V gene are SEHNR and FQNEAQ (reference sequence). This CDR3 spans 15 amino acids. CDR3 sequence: CASSHPGQGLYEQYF. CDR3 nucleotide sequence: TGTGCCAGCAGCCATCCGGGACAGGGGTTATACGAGCAGTACTTC.

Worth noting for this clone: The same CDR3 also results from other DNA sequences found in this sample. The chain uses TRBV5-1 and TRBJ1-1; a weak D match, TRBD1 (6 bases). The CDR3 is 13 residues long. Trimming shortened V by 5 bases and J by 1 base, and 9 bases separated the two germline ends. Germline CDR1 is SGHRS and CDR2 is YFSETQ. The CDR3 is CASSLGGNTEAFF. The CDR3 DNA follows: TGCGCCAGCAGTTTAGGGGGGAACACTGAAGCTTTCTTT.

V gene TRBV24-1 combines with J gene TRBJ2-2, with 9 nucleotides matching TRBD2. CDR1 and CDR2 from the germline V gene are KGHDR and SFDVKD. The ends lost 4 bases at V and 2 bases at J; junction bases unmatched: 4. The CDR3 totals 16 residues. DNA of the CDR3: TGTGCCACCAGTGACTCCGGGACTAGCAACACCGGGGAGCTGTTTTTT. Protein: CATSDSGTSNTGELFF.